Presented here are 20 T cell receptor beta chains from one specimen sequenced in a study of control samples from healthy donors and cancer patients. Sequenced by immunoSEQ multiplex PCR; TCRdb stores in-frame clones only, minus some. The table lists some 250,000 clones, approximately 80% of them singletons. Sequencing was performed on PBMCs. These receptor sequences come from an older woman with lung cancer.

The chain joins TRBV3-1 (or the pseudogene TRBV3-2) to TRBJ1-1; no clear D gene. The V gene's germline CDR1 is LGHDT and CDR2 YNNKEL (reference sequence). The CDR3 covers 14 residues. Trimming left V 1 base short and J 6 bases short, with 12 bases between. The CDR3 region is CASSQGPGRAEAFF. DNA for the CDR3: TGTGCCAGCAGCCAAGGTCCGGGCCGGGCTGAAGCTTTCTTT.

The chain recombines TRBV6-6 with TRBJ2-1; 11 nucleotides line up with TRBD2. The V gene's germline CDR1 is MNHNY and CDR2 SVGAGI (reference sequence). The V and J ends lost 5 bases and 4 bases, in that order; junction bases with no gene match: 7. CDR3 length: 16 amino acids. The CDR3 is CASSSRTSGSYNEQFF. DNA of the CDR3: TGTGCCAGCAGTAGCCGGACTAGCGGGTCGTACAATGAGCAGTTCTTC.

This chain uses TRBV30 with TRBJ1-1; D not certain. Germline-derived CDR1 and CDR2 are GTSNPN and SVGIG (reference sequence). V gave up 2 bases and J gave up 5 bases, with 12 bases separating them. This CDR3 contains 13 residues. In DNA form, the CDR3 reads TGTGCCTGGAGTCTAGCCCTCGGTACTGAAGCTTTCTTT. This sequence encodes CAWSLALGTEAFF.

The rearrangement links TRBV7-2 to TRBJ1-1; maybe TRBD1 (5 bases). V was clipped by 5 bases and J by 4 bases, with 17 bases between them. CDR1 is SGHTA, CDR2 FQGNSA, per germline. There are 15 residues in the CDR3. In DNA, the CDR3 is TGTGCCAGCAGCGCCCGACAGTGGAGGGGCACTGAAGCTTTCTTT. Translating it yields CASSARQWRGTEAFF.

This sequence joins TRBV7-8 and TRBJ2-2; D gene unclear. Germline assignment: CDR1 SGHVS and CDR2 FQNEAQ. There are 16 residues in the CDR3. Trimming took 5 bases from V and 4 from J, leaving 17 bases between them. The CDR3 sequence: CASSPRREVGTGELFF. CDR3 bases: TGTGCCAGCAGCCCAAGAAGGGAAGTGGGCACCGGGGAGCTGTTTTTT.

This rearrangement joins TRBV27 to TRBJ1-6; D unresolved. CDR3 size: 14 residues. Deletions cut 3 bases from V and 6 bases from J, with 9 bases between. Germline-derived CDR1 and CDR2 are MNHEY and SMNVEV (reference sequence). Here the CDR3 DNA reads TGTGCCAGCAGTTTCAAAGCCTTTAATTCACCCCTCCACTTT. Encoded protein: CASSFKAFNSPLHF.

V usage is TRBV7-6 and J usage is TRBJ1-1; D ambiguous. Germline CDR1 reads SGHVS; CDR2 reads FNYEAQ. The length of the CDR3 is 13 residues. The ends were cut back, 5 bases at V and 8 bases at J, with 15 bases in the middle. The CDR3 coding sequence is TGTGCCAGCAGCCCTCCCGTGGGTGGAGAAGCTTTCTTT. As protein: CASSPPVGGEAFF.

This clone turned up a few times. This rearrangement joins TRBV3-1 (or the pseudogene TRBV3-2) to TRBJ1-3; D may be TRBD1 (6 bases). The germline CDR1 and CDR2 sequences are LGHDT and YNNKEL (reference sequence). The ends were cut back, 0 bases at V and 0 bases at J, with 9 bases in the middle. The CDR3 consists of 16 residues. CDR3 sequence (DNA): TGTGCCAGCAGCCAAGACGGGACAATCTCTGGAAACACCATATATTTT. Translated, it gives CASSQDGTISGNTIYF.

J is TRBJ1-6 and V is TRBV19; D ambiguous. Germline V gene sequence: CDR1 LNHDA, CDR2 SQIVND (reference sequence). The CDR3 runs 16 residues. V was pared by 5 bases and J by 0 bases, with 11 bases between. The CDR3 loop reads CASSLQHGSYNSPLHF. As DNA, the CDR3 is TGTGCCAGTAGTTTACAGCATGGCTCCTATAATTCACCCCTCCACTTT.

This sequence joins TRBV18 and TRBJ2-7; D is unclear. V was clipped by 1 base and J by 1 base, with 8 bases between them. Germline CDR1 KGHSH, CDR2 LQKENI. The CDR3 totals 14 residues. In DNA, the CDR3 is TGTGCCAGCTCACCACAGGGCAGGTCCTACGAGCAGTACTTC. Amino acids: CASSPQGRSYEQYF. Based on the CDR3 plus reference TRBV18 and TRBJ2-7, the full variable domain is NAGVMQNPRHLVRRRGQEARLRCSPMKGHSHVYWYRQLPEEGLKFMVYLQKENIIDESGMPKERFSAEFPKEGPSILRIQQVVRGDSAAYFCASSPQGRSYEQYFGPGTRLTVT.

V gene TRBV5-6 combines with J gene TRBJ2-7; TRBD1 is a possible D gene (7 bases). The V gene lost 4 bases and the J gene lost 4 bases, with 9 bases spanning the gap. The CDR3 is made up of 12 amino acids. Germline CDR1 SGHDT, CDR2 YYEEEE. The CDR3 nucleotides read TGTGCCAGCAGCCAGGGGGGTTACGAGCAGTACTTC. Translated: CASSQGGYEQYF. Supplemented by reference TRBV5-6 and TRBJ2-7, the full variable domain reads DAGVTQSPTHLIKTRGQQVTLRCSPKSGHDTVSWYQQALGQGPQFIFQYYEEEERQRGNFPDRFSGHQFPNYSSELNVNALLLGDSALYLCASSQGGYEQYFGPGTRLTVT.

The rearrangement joins TRBV28 to TRBJ2-1; TRBD2 agrees at 13 bases. This CDR3 is 17 amino acids long. V lost 7 bases to trimming and J lost 4 bases; unmatched junction nucleotides: 10. Germline CDR1 is MDHEN and CDR2 is SYDVKM. CDR3 nucleotides: TGTGCCAGCACCCCAGCGCCACTAGCGGGAGGGTACAATGAGCAGTTCTTC. Translation gives CASTPAPLAGGYNEQFF.

This clone came up once. The V and J genes are TRBV13 and TRBJ2-5, with D tentatively TRBD2 (6 bases). The germline gives CDR1 PRHDT, CDR2 FYEKMQ (reference sequence). The germline V and J ends were trimmed by 5 bases and 2 bases, with 12 bases remaining between them. The CDR3 has 14 amino acids. The CDR3 here is CASSLAGSQETQYF. The CDR3 DNA sequence: TGTGCCAGCAGCCTCGCGGGGAGTCAAGAGACCCAGTACTTC.

The genes are TRBV15 and TRBJ2-5, with 9 bases that match TRBD2. Germline V gene sequence: CDR1 LNHNV, CDR2 YYDKDF (reference sequence). The CDR3 has 14 amino acids. With V trimmed by 6 bases and J by 2 bases, 4 bases remained unmatched. The CDR3 is CATRGLAGQETQYF. The CDR3, as DNA: TGTGCCACCAGGGGACTAGCAGGACAAGAGACCCAGTACTTC. Combining the CDR3 with reference TRBV15 and TRBJ2-5 gives the whole variable domain DAMVIQNPRYQVTQFGKPVTLSCSQTLNHNVMYWYQQKSSQAPKLLFHYYDKDFNNEADTPDNFQSRRPNTSFCFLDIRSPGLGDTAMYLCATRGLAGQETQYFGPGTRLLVL.

Written as DNA, the CDR3 is TGCGCCAGCAGTCTAGGACAGGGGGCGATCTATGGCTACACCTTC. Amino acids: CASSLGQGAIYGYTF. V and J are TRBV5-1 and TRBJ1-2; 11 bases are shared with TRBD1. After removal of 5 bases from V and 4 bases from J, the junction contained 7 bases not matched to a gene. Germline-derived CDR1 and CDR2 are SGHRS and YFSETQ. There are 15 residues in the CDR3.

This clone was seen only a few times. The chain has TRBV28 and TRBJ1-2; unclear D gene. The CDR3 contains 14 residues. Between the trimmed V and J ends, which lost 5 bases and 4 bases, there was a span of 14 bases. Germline V gene sequence: CDR1 MDHEN, CDR2 SYDVKM. The CDR3 DNA is TGTGCCAGCAGTCCGATGGCGGAGGGCTATGGCTACACCTTC. Residues: CASSPMAEGYGYTF.

The genes are TRBV11-1 and TRBJ1-4; D unclear. Germline loops: CDR1 SGHAT, CDR2 FQDESV (reference sequence). CDR3 size: 14 residues. The V end was cut by 3 bases, the J end by 8 bases, with 13 bases between. CDR3 in amino acids: CASSLGFGEEKLFF. In DNA, the CDR3 is TGTGCCAGCAGCTTGGGTTTCGGGGAAGAAAAACTGTTTTTT.

The V call is TRBV6-1, the J call TRBJ2-2, with unresolved D. V lost 2 bases, J lost 7 bases, and 8 bases lay in between. The CDR3 sequence is 13 residues long. Germline loops: CDR1 MNHNS, CDR2 SASEGT. The CDR3 nucleotides read TGTGCCAGCAGTGAAAGTATCAACGGGGAGCTGTTTTTT. Translating it yields CASSESINGELFF.

The chain joins TRBV4-1 to TRBJ2-3; TRBD2 agrees at 7 bases. Per the germline V gene, CDR1 is MGHRA and CDR2 is YSYEKL. This CDR3 contains 16 residues. V lost 0 bases, J lost 0 bases, and 3 bases stayed unmatched. The CDR3 here is CASSQEGLPSTDTQYF. DNA for the CDR3: TGCGCCAGCAGCCAAGAGGGACTACCCAGCACAGATACGCAGTATTTT.

The chain employs TRBV5-1 and TRBJ2-3, with D unclear. This CDR3 spans 16 amino acids. CDR1 is SGHRS, CDR2 YFSETQ, per germline. The V end was cut by 0 bases, the J end by 4 bases, with 15 bases between. The CDR3 DNA is TGCGCCAGCAGCTTGGCCAGCCCACCGTCTGCAGATACGCAGTATTTT. Translating it yields CASSLASPPSADTQYF.